This T cell receptor beta chain was sequenced for a study of identical twins. Template switching introduced a universal primer site, and the cDNA bore unique molecular identifiers. TCRdb fed the 5' RACE reads into MiXCR, producing one record per CDR3 protein. The sample yields 240,000 or so distinct CDR3 sequences, 10% seen once. This clonotype was observed many times. Germline loops: CDR1 SGHDT, CDR2 YYEEEE. There are 15 residues in the CDR3. J was trimmed by 15 bases and V by 3 bases; bases with no gene match: 14. This chain links TRBV5-6 with TRBJ2-1, with 11 bases lining up with TRBD2. Sequencing was performed on memory T cells sorted from blood. The clonotype comes from a man aged 45-65 years in good health. The CDR3 bases are TGTGCCAGCAGCTCAGTGGTGAGACTAGCGGGGTTGCCGTTCTTC. Translation gives CASSSVVRLAGLPFF.